This passage covers 18 T cell receptor beta chains from one sample sequenced in a study of cytomegalovirus exposure and HLA in healthy donors (dated by TCRdb to about 2017). Library preparation used the immunoSEQ multiplex PCR assay. In its TCRdb copy, this immuneACCESS table keeps in-frame sequences only and misses some clones. Where compared with another copy, unresolved V genes explain less than half of these, and the others have no known cause. The sample table records 150,000 to 200,000 clones; roughly 82% of these occur just once. The biggest ten clones account for approximately 7% of the sample. The specimen was PBMCs. These receptor sequences come from a man in his late teens or twenties in good health and CMV-seropositive.

The J gene is TRBJ2-7, the V gene TRBV6-5; weak D call: TRBD2 (6 bases). This CDR3 comprises 15 residues. Per germline, CDR1 MNHEY and CDR2 SVGAGI. The V and J ends lost 2 bases and 3 bases respectively, with 14 bases between them. The CDR3 is CASSYPTAGSYEQYF. CDR3 DNA sequence: TGTGCCAGCAGTTACCCGACCGCGGGGAGCTACGAGCAGTACTTC.

The rearrangement uses TRBV7-8 and TRBJ2-7, with D uncertain. Germline-derived CDR1 and CDR2 are SGHVS and FQNEAQ. The V and J ends lost 5 bases and 3 bases respectively, with 14 bases between them. The CDR3 consists of 14 residues. The CDR3 loop is CASSPRSPGYEQYF. CDR3 in DNA: TGTGCCAGCAGCCCACGTTCCCCCGGCTACGAGCAGTACTTC.

J is TRBJ2-7 and V is TRBV9, with 8 bases aligning to TRBD2. The CDR3 is 17 amino acids. Germline CDR1 and CDR2: SGDLS and YYNGEE. J was trimmed by 5 bases and V by 0 bases; bases with no gene match: 13. The DNA for the CDR3 is TGTGCCAGCAGCGTAGACCCCGCGACTAGCGTTCTAAACGAGCAGTACTTC. Translation gives CASSVDPATSVLNEQYF.

V is TRBV27 and J is TRBJ2-3; D is undetermined. The CDR3 spans 14 residues. The germline V gene has CDR1 MNHEY and CDR2 SMNVEV (reference sequence). Trimming shortened V by 4 bases and J by 1 base, and 9 bases separated the two germline ends. CDR3 loop: CASSSHRGTDTQYF. In DNA, the CDR3 is TGTGCCAGCAGTTCGCACCGAGGCACAGATACGCAGTATTTT.

This clone came up once. The rearrangement uses TRBV9 and TRBJ2-2; 8 nucleotides align to TRBD2. V gave up 3 bases and J gave up 8 bases; unmatched junction bases: 9. The germline gives CDR1 SGDLS, CDR2 YYNGEE. The CDR3 has 15 residues. CDR3 amino acids: CASSDGTRGSGELFF. CDR3 DNA sequence: TGTGCCAGCAGCGACGGGACTAGGGGTTCGGGGGAGCTGTTTTTT. The variable domain in full, with the rest retrieved from reference TRBV9 and TRBJ2-2, is DSGVTQTPKHLITATGQRVTLRCSPRSGDLSVYWYQQSLDQGLQFLIQYYNGEERAKGNILERFSAQQFPDLHSELNLSSLELGDSALYFCASSDGTRGSGELFFGEGSRLTVL.

This clone has just a few counts. V is TRBV5-1 and J is TRBJ1-1, with TRBD1 identical over 9 bases. Germline CDR1 reads SGHRS; CDR2 reads YFSETQ. The length of the CDR3 is 14 residues. Losses at the gene ends were 4 bases for V and 5 bases for J; bases not matched to a gene: 6. The CDR3 is CASSVTGGATEAFF. The CDR3 nucleotides read TGCGCCAGCAGCGTAACAGGGGGCGCGACTGAAGCTTTCTTT.

The chain recombines TRBV7-6 with TRBJ2-3; 11 bases are shared with TRBD2. The germline gives CDR1 SGHVS, CDR2 FNYEAQ. CDR3 length: 20 residues. The V segment lost 5 bases and the J segment 4 bases; nucleotides outside the gene matches: 20. The CDR3 sequence is CASSDRLRKTSGMGADTQYF. As DNA, the CDR3 is TGTGCCAGCAGCGATAGACTACGGAAGACTAGCGGGATGGGGGCAGATACGCAGTATTTT.

This clone was seen more than once but under ten times. The V gene is TRBV30, the J gene TRBJ1-3; unclear D gene. Per the germline V gene, CDR1 is GTSNPN and CDR2 is SVGIG (reference sequence). The CDR3 contains 14 residues. V lost 2 bases, J lost 2 bases, and 10 bases lay in between. The CDR3 is CAWSTSNAGNTIYF. The CDR3 DNA sequence: TGTGCCTGGAGTACATCGAATGCTGGAAACACCATATATTTT.

The rearrangement links TRBV6-1 to TRBJ1-5, with a weak D call TRBD1 (5 bases). Germline CDR1 MNHNS, CDR2 SASEGT. Trimming removed 4 bases at V and 0 bases at J, with 13 bases between. The CDR3 length is 16 residues. The CDR3 DNA sequence: TGTGCCAGCAGTGTACCCCGACAGACTAGCAATCAGCCCCAGCATTTT. This gives the protein CASSVPRQTSNQPQHF.

The V and J genes are TRBV30 and TRBJ2-5, with TRBD1 identical over 10 bases. Germline CDR1 and CDR2: GTSNPN and SVGIG (reference sequence). The V gene end was trimmed by 5 bases and the J gene end by 3 bases; junction bases not matched to a gene: 0. The CDR3 is made up of 12 amino acids. CDR3 in DNA: TGTGCCTGGGGGACAGGGGAAGAGACCCAGTACTTC. Protein sequence: CAWGTGEETQYF.

V and J are TRBV7-2 and TRBJ2-7; D unclear. CDR1 and CDR2 from the germline V gene are SGHTA and FQGNSA. Trimming left V 5 bases short and J 3 bases short, with 14 bases between. CDR3 length: 14 residues. The CDR3: CASSPMPGSYEQYF. For the CDR3, the DNA is TGTGCCAGCAGCCCGATGCCGGGTAGCTACGAGCAGTACTTC.

The rearrangement joins TRBV2 to TRBJ2-7; possible D gene TRBD2, 6 bases. Deletions cut 8 bases from V and 2 bases from J, with 31 bases between. CDR1 and CDR2 (germline): SNHLY, FYNNEI. The CDR3 is 19 amino acids. The CDR3 is CASPKKAQFRIAEPYEQYF. The CDR3 DNA follows: TGTGCCAGCCCAAAAAAAGCCCAGTTCAGAATAGCGGAGCCCTACGAGCAGTACTTC.

V and J are TRBV7-3 and TRBJ1-2; 8 positions agree with TRBD1. J lost 8 bases, V lost 5 bases, and 13 bases had no gene match. The germline gives CDR1 SGHTA, CDR2 FQGTGA. CDR3 size: 15 residues. In DNA, the CDR3 is TGTGCCAGCAGCCCGAACCCGGACAGGGTAGGCGGCTACACCTTC. Its translation: CASSPNPDRVGGYTF.

The chain employs TRBV10-3 and TRBJ2-7; TRBD2 matches 10 bases. The CDR3 totals 12 residues. With V trimmed by 10 bases and J by 0 bases, 0 bases remained unmatched. Germline values: CDR1 ENHRY, CDR2 SYGVKD. CDR3 sequence: CATSGSSYEQYF. DNA of the CDR3: TGTGCCACTAGCGGGAGCTCCTACGAGCAGTACTTC.

The chain employs TRBV4-3 and TRBJ1-2; 8 bases fit TRBD1. Per germline, CDR1 LGHNA and CDR2 YSLEER. The CDR3 loop spans 14 amino acids. V was clipped by 3 bases and J by 4 bases; unmatched bases: 4. The CDR3 is CASSHDGQGYGYTF. The CDR3 DNA is TGCGCCAGCAGCCACGATGGACAGGGCTATGGCTACACCTTC.

This chain joins TRBV21-1 and TRBJ2-7; the table gives TRBD1 as D, unverified against the DNA. TRBV21-1 is designated a pseudogene. The CDR3 contains 15 residues. CDR3 coding DNA: TGTGCCAGCAGCACGCCGCCTGACAGTACCTACGAGCAGTACTTC. It specifies CASSTPPDSTYEQYF.

The CDR3 is CASSAGDSDTEAFF. For the CDR3, the DNA is TGTGCCAGCAGCGCGGGGGACAGCGACACTGAAGCTTTCTTT. The V gene is TRBV9, the J gene TRBJ1-1, with 7 positions matching TRBD1. V trimming: 3 bases; J trimming: 3 bases; junction bases outside the gene matches: 5. Germline CDR1 reads SGDLS; CDR2 reads YYNGEE. The CDR3 is 14 residues long.

The J gene is TRBJ2-5, the V gene TRBV23-1, with TRBD2 as a possible D gene (7 bases). TRBV23-1 is annotated as an ORF whose role is uncertain. The CDR3 spans 15 residues. Trimming stripped 0 bases from V and 7 bases from J, with 15 bases between. The CDR3 sequence: CASSQSPGEGGTQYF. Here the CDR3 DNA reads TGCGCCAGCAGTCAATCTCCAGGGGAGGGAGGGACCCAGTACTTC.